This TCR beta chain appears in the sequencing data of a study of cytomegalovirus exposure and HLA in healthy donors. Study as a whole: In a previous analysis, more than 90 million unique TCR beta sequences were found from 150 million to 200 million T cells. Study-wide findings and caveats: Some TCR beta chains (164 of them) were listed as cytomegalovirus-associated.

The primer mix had 60 Vbeta and 13 Jbeta primers. Clones were read by immunoSEQ multiplex PCR, and TCRdb kept only the in-frame ones, dropping some. The repertoire holds over 100,000 clones, with around 70% as singletons. The CDR3 covers 12 residues. With 6 bases removed from V and 7 bases from J, the gap between germline ends came to 10 bases. From germline, CDR1 is SEHNR and CDR2 FQNEAQ (reference sequence). Remarks on this clone: The antigen is undetermined.

This chain connects TRBV7-9 to TRBJ1-3, with D possibly TRBD1 on 6 matching bases. The source material was PBMCs. The origin of this receptor is a male donor in good health and CMV-seronegative. The CDR3 protein is CASRGQSNTIYF. DNA of the CDR3: TGTGCCAGCAGAGGACAGTCTAACACCATATATTTT.